The 12 T cell receptor beta chains reported below all come from one sample, sequenced in a study of OX40 agonist ivuxolimab in advanced cancers. Some clones are missing from TCRdb's copy, which holds only in-frame ones; the method was immunoSEQ multiplex PCR. The sample lists about 50,000 clones, about 76% seen once, with approximately 1.1% in the top ten. The specimen was CD4+ or CD8+ T cells sorted from blood, collected in a trial of the OX40 agonist ivuxolimab. The receptors here all came from an adult with an advanced solid tumor such as melanoma, head and neck, liver or kidney cancer.

J is TRBJ1-1 and V is TRBV7-9; no reliable D call. The germline V gene encodes CDR1 SEHNR and CDR2 FQNEAQ (reference sequence). CDR3 length: 17 amino acids. V gave up 2 bases and J gave up 0 bases, with 16 bases separating them. CDR3 nucleotide sequence: TGTGCCAGCAGCTTACCAGCCTTCTCAGATATGAACACTGAAGCTTTCTTT. This gives the protein CASSLPAFSDMNTEAFF.

The rearrangement uses TRBV7-9 and TRBJ1-2; D is ambiguous. The CDR3 runs to 12 residues. Germline CDR1 reads SEHNR; CDR2 reads FQNEAQ (reference sequence). Trimming cost V 1 base and J 8 bases, with 8 bases left between them. Written as DNA, the CDR3 is TGTGCCAGCAGCTTAGAAGGGTGGGGCTACACCTTC. Its protein is CASSLEGWGYTF.

The J gene is TRBJ1-2, the V gene TRBV6-1, with D possibly matching TRBD1 (5 bases). V lost 2 bases and J lost 7, with 14 bases in between. CDR1 and CDR2 from the germline V gene are MNHNS and SASEGT. CDR3 length: 14 residues. CDR3 region: CASSEPGGVRGYTF. The DNA for the CDR3 is TGTGCCAGCAGTGAACCGGGGGGGGTCCGTGGCTACACCTTC.

This clone was seen only once. V gene TRBV23-1 combines with J gene TRBJ1-1; D remains unclear. TRBV23-1 is sorted into the ORF group, with uncertain function. The V end lost 9 bases, the J end lost 7 bases, and 15 bases lay between the germline ends. The CDR3 runs to 12 residues. The DNA of the CDR3 is TGCGCCAGAAGAAGACGGCCTATTGAAGCTTTCTTT. Its protein product is CARRRRPIEAFF.

V is TRBV6-5 and J is TRBJ1-1; 7 bases match TRBD1. The V gene end was trimmed by 4 bases and the J gene end by 11 bases; junction bases not matched to a gene: 16. The CDR3 loop spans 15 amino acids. Germline CDR1 MNHEY, CDR2 SVGAGI. The CDR3 loop is CASSSNRRTGAGAFF. CDR3 DNA sequence: TGTGCCAGCAGTTCGAACCGAAGGACAGGTGCTGGGGCTTTCTTT.

This chain links TRBV10-3 with TRBJ1-6; TRBD1 matches 11 bases. V dropped 6 bases and J dropped 6; count of bases not matched to a gene: 4. Looked up from germline, CDR1 is ENHRY and CDR2 is SYGVKD. CDR3 size: 15 residues. The CDR3 loop is CAISPGTGGNSPLHF. CDR3 bases: TGTGCCATCAGCCCCGGGACAGGGGGTAATTCACCCCTCCACTTT.

About this clone itself: Additional DNA sequences in this sample encode the identical CDR3. The gene calls are TRBV10-3 and TRBJ2-7, with 9 positions matching TRBD1. Germline CDR1 reads ENHRY; CDR2 reads SYGVKD. The CDR3 length is 12 residues. V dropped 6 bases and J dropped 5; count of bases not matched to a gene: 2. The CDR3 DNA reads as TGTGCCATCAGGACAGGGGGGAACGAGCAGTACTTC. It translates to CAIRTGGNEQYF.

The chain uses TRBV18 and TRBJ2-1; possible D gene TRBD2, 6 bases. Trimming took off 5 bases at V and 10 bases at J, with 15 bases between the two ends. Germline V gene data show CDR1 as KGHSH and CDR2 as LQKENI. The CDR3 totals 13 residues. This chain's CDR3 is CASSLLEGNEQFF. In DNA, the CDR3 is TGTGCCAGCTCATTACTGGAGGGAAACGAGCAGTTCTTC. The whole variable domain, remainder taken from reference TRBV18 and TRBJ2-1, is NAGVMQNPRHLVRRRGQEARLRCSPMKGHSHVYWYRQLPEEGLKFMVYLQKENIIDESGMPKERFSAEFPKEGPSILRIQQVVRGDSAAYFCASSLLEGNEQFFGPGTRLTVL.

This clone was seen a few times. The chain carries TRBV15 and TRBJ2-1, with D possibly TRBD2 on 6 matching bases. V lost 3 bases to trimming and J lost 10 bases, with 22 bases between them. The CDR3 runs 16 residues. Per the germline V gene, CDR1 is LNHNV and CDR2 is YYDKDF (reference sequence). The CDR3 sequence is CATSSPGAGWNGEQFF. Here the CDR3 DNA reads TGTGCCACCAGCAGCCCCGGTGCGGGGTGGAACGGGGAGCAGTTCTTC.

This clone was counted between two and nine times. The chain recombines TRBV2 with TRBJ1-2, with D possibly matching TRBD1 (5 bases). CDR1 is SNHLY and CDR2 is FYNNEI in the germline V gene. CDR3 length equals 13 residues. V lost 6 bases, J lost 2 bases, and 10 bases lay in between. The CDR3 loop is CASSGTGNYGYTF. In DNA form, the CDR3 reads TGTGCCAGCAGCGGGACGGGGAACTATGGCTACACCTTC.

The chain uses TRBV28 and TRBJ1-2; D is undetermined. V shed 7 bases and J shed 6 bases, with 9 bases lying between them. The CDR3 extends over 11 amino acids. From germline, CDR1 is MDHEN and CDR2 SYDVKM. CDR3 region: CASIGLNGYTF. The CDR3 bases are TGTGCCAGCATAGGCCTGAATGGCTACACCTTC.

The rearrangement links TRBV28 to TRBJ1-1, with no clear D. The V gene lost 6 bases and the J gene lost 1 base, with 15 bases spanning the gap. The V gene's germline CDR1 is MDHEN and CDR2 SYDVKM. The CDR3 length is 15 residues. The CDR3, as DNA: TGTGCCAGCAGCCGAGGCCCGGGTTCGAACACTGAAGCTTTCTTT. Its translation is CASSRGPGSNTEAFF.